Below are 15 T cell receptor beta chains sequenced from a single sample in a study of blood T cell repertoires in COVID-19. TCRdb's copy holds only in-frame clones and misses some; the assay was immunoSEQ multiplex PCR. Here the sample spans more than 130,000 clones, more than 80% being singletons. Sequencing used peripheral blood. The source is a woman of 80 years or more in a cohort sampled during active or convalescent COVID-19.

This chain connects TRBV5-8 to TRBJ2-7; TRBD1 matches at 7 bases. The junction had 13 bases not matched to a gene; V was cut back by 4 bases and J by 6 bases. The germline CDR1 and CDR2 sequences are SGHTS and YDEGEE. The CDR3 runs 15 residues. This CDR3 is CASSPRWQGVSEQYF. The CDR3 bases are TGTGCCAGCAGCCCGAGGTGGCAGGGGGTAAGCGAGCAGTACTTC.

The chain links TRBV2 to TRBJ2-1, with D tentatively TRBD2 (5 bases). Trimming took 3 bases from V and 0 from J, leaving 12 bases between them. The CDR3 has 16 residues. Germline V CDR1 and CDR2: SNHLY, FYNNEI. CDR3 sequence reads: CASSERMGSSYNEQFF. The CDR3 DNA follows: TGTGCCAGCAGTGAGCGGATGGGGAGCTCCTACAATGAGCAGTTCTTC. The whole variable domain, filled in from reference TRBV2 and TRBJ2-1, reads EPEVTQTPSHQVTQMGQEVILRCVPISNHLYFYWYRQILGQKVEFLVSFYNNEISEKSEIFDDQFSVERPDGSNFTLKIRSTKLEDSAMYFCASSERMGSSYNEQFFGPGTRLTVL.

The gene calls are TRBV27 and TRBJ2-1; D perhaps matches TRBD2 (6 bases). This CDR3 spans 17 amino acids. Germline V lookup: CDR1 MNHEY, CDR2 SMNVEV (reference sequence). V was shortened by 7 bases and J by 7 bases, with 26 bases between the two germline ends. The CDR3 spells CASKMDQSYPGENEQFF. The CDR3 DNA reads as TGTGCCAGCAAAATGGACCAGTCGTACCCGGGGGAGAATGAGCAGTTCTTC.

This chain joins TRBV18 and TRBJ1-6; the D is unclear. With 6 bases removed from V and 8 bases from J, the gap between germline ends came to 11 bases. The CDR3 has 13 amino acids. CDR1 and CDR2 (germline): KGHSH, LQKENI. CDR3: CASSEGVYSPLHF. Here the CDR3 DNA reads TGTGCCAGCTCCGAAGGAGTCTATTCACCCCTCCACTTT.

The chain has TRBV5-4 and TRBJ2-7; 7 nucleotides align to TRBD1. In germline, CDR1 is SGHNT, CDR2 YYREEE (reference sequence). After removal of 0 bases from V and 0 bases from J, the junction contained 3 bases not matched to a gene. CDR3 length: 15 residues. The CDR3 loop reads CASSLAGDSSYEQYF. CDR3 nucleotides: TGTGCCAGCAGCTTGGCCGGGGACAGCTCCTACGAGCAGTACTTC.

This CDR3 is CASSAYRGVNEQFF. As DNA, the CDR3 is TGTGCCAGCAGCGCCTATCGGGGGGTTAATGAGCAGTTCTTC. The chain is built from TRBV9 and TRBJ2-1; 7 bases agree with TRBD2. CDR1 SGDLS and CDR2 YYNGEE come from the germline V gene. The J segment lost 7 bases and the V segment lost 3 bases, leaving 7 bases of the junction unmatched. The CDR3 runs to 14 residues.

The chain combines TRBV10-3 with TRBJ2-7, with 12 bases aligning to TRBD1. The CDR3 runs to 13 residues. CDR1 and CDR2 (germline): ENHRY, SYGVKD. V trimming: 6 bases; J trimming: 6 bases; junction bases outside the gene matches: 3. Here the CDR3 DNA reads TGTGCCATCAGCGGGGACAGGGGGCCCGAGCAGTACGTC. It yields the protein CAISGDRGPEQYV.

The chain employs TRBV2 and TRBJ2-3; D perhaps matches TRBD2 (5 bases). V was clipped by 3 bases and J by 9 bases, with 10 bases between them. Germline-derived CDR1 and CDR2 are SNHLY and FYNNEI. The CDR3 contains 12 residues. This CDR3 reads CASSESRRTQYF. The CDR3 coding sequence is TGTGCCAGCAGTGAGTCAAGGAGGACGCAGTATTTT. The full variable domain, completed using reference TRBV2 and TRBJ2-3, is EPEVTQTPSHQVTQMGQEVILRCVPISNHLYFYWYRQILGQKVEFLVSFYNNEISEKSEIFDDQFSVERPDGSNFTLKIRSTKLEDSAMYFCASSESRRTQYFGPGTRLTVL.

The J gene is TRBJ1-1, the V gene TRBV5-6; 7 nucleotides agree with TRBD1. J gave up 7 bases and V 0 bases, and 9 bases lay outside the gene matches. The CDR3 has 15 residues. CDR1 SGHDT and CDR2 YYEEEE come from the germline V gene. The CDR3 loop reads CASSLGTGVINEAFF. The DNA for the CDR3 is TGTGCCAGCAGCTTGGGTACAGGGGTAATCAATGAAGCTTTCTTT.

This chain connects TRBV7-6 to TRBJ1-1; D is unresolved. V dropped 5 bases and J dropped 7 bases, with 14 bases sitting between them. Germline V gives CDR1 SGHVS, CDR2 FNYEAQ. The CDR3 runs 13 residues. DNA of the CDR3: TGTGCCAGCAGCGGAGGGTGGGGTCATGAAGCTTTCTTT. Residues: CASSGGWGHEAFF.

This chain uses TRBV5-1 with TRBJ1-2; 7 nucleotides agree with TRBD1. The trim removed 0 bases at V and 4 bases at J, leaving 3 bases unmatched. The CDR3 extends over 14 amino acids. Germline assignment: CDR1 SGHRS and CDR2 YFSETQ. The CDR3: CASSLGDSAYGYTF. DNA for the CDR3: TGCGCCAGCAGCTTGGGGGACAGCGCCTATGGCTACACCTTC.

V gene TRBV6-4 combines with J gene TRBJ1-2; D may be TRBD1 (6 bases). The CDR3 has 14 residues. The ends were cut back, 4 bases at V and 5 bases at J, with 14 bases in the middle. Looked up from germline, CDR1 is MRHNA and CDR2 is SNTAGT. The CDR3 loop reads CASSVKQGPYGYTF. DNA of the CDR3: TGTGCCAGCAGTGTTAAACAGGGCCCTTATGGCTACACCTTC.

DNA of the CDR3: TGTGCCAGCAGAACTAGCGGGGGTAATGAGCAGTTCTTC. As protein: CASRTSGGNEQFF. J is TRBJ2-1 and V is TRBV6-5; 11 nucleotides agree with TRBD2. The CDR3 contains 13 residues. J gave up 7 bases and V 6 bases, and 2 bases lay outside the gene matches. CDR1 MNHEY and CDR2 SVGAGI come from the germline V gene.

The chain joins TRBV27 to TRBJ1-2, with 10 nucleotides matching TRBD1. The J segment lost 6 bases and the V segment lost 6 bases, leaving 7 bases of the junction unmatched. The germline gives CDR1 MNHEY, CDR2 SMNVEV (reference sequence). This CDR3 is built from 14 residues. The CDR3 protein is CASSLAGTGDGYTF. The CDR3 DNA reads TGTGCCAGCAGCCTGGCCGGGACAGGGGATGGCTACACCTTC.

The V and J genes are TRBV7-9 and TRBJ2-1, with D uncertain. The CDR3 length is 18 residues. Germline CDR1 SEHNR, CDR2 FQNEAQ (reference sequence). Trimming left V 5 bases short and J 3 bases short, with 23 bases between. Here the CDR3 DNA reads TGTGCCAGCAGCCCGCCCATTAGAAAAGCGACTTTCTACAATGAGCAGTTCTTC. Residues: CASSPPIRKATFYNEQFF.